The 13 T cell receptor beta chains below were found in one sample sequenced in a study of blood T cell repertoires in COVID-19. Produced via immunoSEQ multiplex PCR; TCRdb's table is partial and in-frame only. The sample includes about 150,000 clones, more than 65% of them seen just once. Sample: peripheral blood. The receptors were sampled from a woman aged 45-60 years in a cohort sampled during active or convalescent COVID-19.

V and J are TRBV19 and TRBJ2-1; tentatively, D is TRBD2 (6 bases). The CDR3 consists of 15 residues. Trimming left V 3 bases short and J 2 bases short, with 11 bases between. Germline CDR1 is LNHDA and CDR2 is SQIVND (reference sequence). CDR3 bases: TGTGCCAGTAGTATTAACGCGGGGACCTACAATGAGCAGTTCTTC. Protein sequence: CASSINAGTYNEQFF.

This clone was counted only a few times. The chain recombines TRBV14 with TRBJ1-1; the D gene is possibly TRBD1 (5 bases). CDR1 and CDR2 (germline): SGHDN, FVKESK. The CDR3 consists of 13 residues. V was shortened by 3 bases and J by 10 bases, with 15 bases between the two germline ends. CDR3 in amino acids: CASSQNNRGGAFF. The CDR3 DNA reads TGTGCCAGCAGCCAGAACAATCGGGGGGGAGCTTTCTTT.

The gene calls are TRBV5-1 and TRBJ2-5; weak D call: TRBD1 (6 bases). The germline V gene has CDR1 SGHRS and CDR2 YFSETQ. The V and J ends lost 4 bases and 3 bases respectively, with 13 bases between them. CDR3 size: 14 residues. In DNA form, the CDR3 reads TGCGCCAGCAGCGTGGGCCAGGGGAAAGAGACCCAGTACTTC. This sequence encodes CASSVGQGKETQYF.

The chain employs TRBV6-5 and TRBJ1-4; D not certain. With 8 bases removed from V and 7 bases from J, the gap between germline ends came to 8 bases. The CDR3 runs 11 residues. Germline loops: CDR1 MNHEY, CDR2 SVGAGI. The CDR3 loop is CASRAREKLFF. The CDR3, as DNA: TGTGCCAGCCGCGCACGTGAAAAACTGTTTTTT.

This sequence joins TRBV24-1 and TRBJ2-1; 10 bases are shared with TRBD2. The CDR3 extends over 16 amino acids. From germline, CDR1 is KGHDR and CDR2 SFDVKD. After removal of 4 bases from V and 7 bases from J, the junction contained 9 bases not matched to a gene. CDR3 loop: CATSDPGERGGNEQFF. The CDR3 DNA reads TGTGCCACCAGTGACCCCGGGGAGCGGGGGGGTAATGAGCAGTTCTTC.

The V and J genes are TRBV15 and TRBJ2-1, with 9 bases identical to TRBD1. The CDR3 has 15 amino acids. The ends lost 0 bases at V and 4 bases at J; junction bases unmatched: 1. Per germline, CDR1 LNHNV and CDR2 YYDKDF (reference sequence). In DNA, the CDR3 is TGTGCCACCAGCAGAGATGGGACAGGGTACAATGAGCAGTTCTTC. It yields the protein CATSRDGTGYNEQFF.

The J gene is TRBJ1-5, the V gene TRBV27; 9 bases fit TRBD1. With V trimmed by 5 bases and J by 3 bases, 2 bases remained unmatched. Germline V lookup: CDR1 MNHEY, CDR2 SMNVEV (reference sequence). The CDR3 is 14 amino acids. CDR3 amino acids: CASSRDRVNQPQHF. Written as DNA, the CDR3 is TGTGCCAGCAGTAGGGACAGGGTCAATCAGCCCCAGCATTTT.

This clone was recorded a few times. This chain uses TRBV18 with TRBJ2-2; the D gene is possibly TRBD2 (6 bases). Trimming cost V 3 bases and J 1 base, with 12 bases left between them. CDR3 length: 16 amino acids. The germline V gene encodes CDR1 KGHSH and CDR2 LQKENI. As DNA, the CDR3 is TGTGCCAGCTCACCCTTCACGGGGGAGAACACCGGGGAGCTGTTTTTT. Protein product: CASSPFTGENTGELFF.

The rearrangement uses TRBV5-1 and TRBJ2-3; 8 bases match TRBD2. V was clipped by 6 bases and J by 1 base; unmatched bases: 4. This CDR3 spans 14 amino acids. The V gene's germline CDR1 is SGHRS and CDR2 YFSETQ. In DNA, the CDR3 is TGCGCCAGCAACGGGGGGGCACGCACAGATACGCAGTATTTT. The encoded protein is CASNGGARTDTQYF.

The chain links TRBV19 to TRBJ2-7; D gene uncertain. The CDR3 loop spans 13 amino acids. Trimming removed 2 bases at V and 3 bases at J, with 8 bases between. CDR1 LNHDA and CDR2 SQIVND come from the germline V gene (reference sequence). CDR3 in amino acids: CASSIQVNYEQYF. DNA for the CDR3: TGTGCCAGTAGTATACAGGTTAACTACGAGCAGTACTTC. The whole variable domain, filled in from reference TRBV19 and TRBJ2-7, reads DGGITQSPKYLFRKEGQNVTLSCEQNLNHDAMYWYRQDPGQGLRLIYYSQIVNDFQKGDIAEGYSVSREKKESFPLTVTSAQKNPTAFYLCASSIQVNYEQYFGPGTRLTVT.

In DNA, the CDR3 is TGTGCCAGCAGTTACTTTCCGAGCTCCTACGAGCAGTACTTC. Residues: CASSYFPSSYEQYF. The chain uses TRBV6-2 or TRBV6-3 and TRBJ2-7; no definite D call. CDR1 and CDR2 (germline): MNHEY, SVGEGT. The CDR3 totals 14 residues. With 1 base removed from V and 0 bases from J, the gap between germline ends came to 7 bases.

This rearrangement joins TRBV4-1 to TRBJ2-2, with D possibly being TRBD2 (6 bases). This CDR3 is built from 14 residues. Germline V gene sequence: CDR1 MGHRA, CDR2 YSYEKL. V was shortened by 4 bases and J by 6 bases, with 12 bases between the two germline ends. The CDR3 DNA follows: TGCGCCAGCAGCCTCGGAGGGCTCCCCGGGGAGCTGTTTTTT. This sequence encodes CASSLGGLPGELFF.

The rearrangement joins TRBV7-8 to TRBJ2-3; no reliable D call. V was pared by 2 bases and J by 1 base, with 7 bases between. This CDR3 has 14 amino acids. Germline V lookup: CDR1 SGHVS, CDR2 FQNEAQ. The CDR3 sequence is CASSLQTGTDTQYF. The CDR3 DNA reads TGTGCCAGCAGCTTACAAACAGGCACAGATACGCAGTATTTT.